This entry concerns a single T cell receptor (beta chain). The data were obtained in a study of blood T cells in healthy people across ages. CDR3 length equals 15 residues. The V end lost 4 bases, the J end lost 0 bases, and 9 bases lay between the germline ends. Through a sample-barcoded 5' primer and a J-beta primer mix, a second PCR was run for roughly 6 to 11 cycles. From the 5' RACE reads, TCRdb called clonotypes with MiXCR, one entry per CDR3 protein. The table records about 940,000 distinct CDR3 sequences, roughly 48% of them present only once. Isolation yielded PBMCs, at least 7 million per sample, in every case.

The source of this sequence is a man aged 30 to 45 in good health. The sequenced material came from blood. This chain connects TRBV12-3 or TRBV12-4 to TRBJ2-2, with D maybe TRBD1 (6 bases). CDR3 coding DNA: TGTGCCAGCAGTTGGGACATCGCGAACACCGGGGAGCTGTTTTTT. This gives the protein CASSWDIANTGELFF.